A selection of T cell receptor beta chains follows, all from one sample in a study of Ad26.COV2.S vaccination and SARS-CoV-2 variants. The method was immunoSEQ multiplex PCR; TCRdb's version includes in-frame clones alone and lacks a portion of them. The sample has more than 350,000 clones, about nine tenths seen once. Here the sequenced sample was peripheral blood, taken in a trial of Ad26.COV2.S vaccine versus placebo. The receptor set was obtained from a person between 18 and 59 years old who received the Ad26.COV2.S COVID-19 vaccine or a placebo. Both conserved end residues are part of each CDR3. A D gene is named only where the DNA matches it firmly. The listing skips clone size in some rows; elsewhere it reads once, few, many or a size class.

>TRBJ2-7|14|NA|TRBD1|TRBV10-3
TGTGCCATCAGTGAGACAACAGGGGGGTACGAGCAGTACTTC
CAISETTGGYEQYF
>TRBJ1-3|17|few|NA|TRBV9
TGTGCCAGCAGCTCGGACAGTTTGAGGGCGTCTGGAAACACCATATATTTT
CASSSDSLRASGNTIYF
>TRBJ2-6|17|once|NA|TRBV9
TGTGCCAGCAGCGACCTGACAGAAGCCTCGGGGGCCAACGTCCTGACTTTC
CASSDLTEASGANVLTF
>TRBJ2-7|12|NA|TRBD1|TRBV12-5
TGTGCTAGTGCTTCCGGACAGGGGAAGCAGTACTTC
CASASGQGKQYF
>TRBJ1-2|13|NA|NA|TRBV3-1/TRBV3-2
TGTGCCAGCAGCCAAGAATCAGGCTATGGCTACACCTTC
CASSQESGYGYTF
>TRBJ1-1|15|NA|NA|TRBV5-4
TGTGCCAGCAGCTTGGGTGGAGGGGCGAACACTGAAGCTTTCTTT
CASSLGGGANTEAFF
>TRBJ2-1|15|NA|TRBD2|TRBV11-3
TGTGCCAGCAGCTCAAGCGGGAGGAGTTACAATGAGCAGTTCTTC
CASSSSGRSYNEQFF
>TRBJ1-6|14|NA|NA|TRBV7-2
TGTGCCAGCAGCTCCCGGACTGACAATTCACCCCTCCACTTT
CASSSRTDNSPLHF
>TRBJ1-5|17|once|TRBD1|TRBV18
TGTGCCAGCTCACCACGGAAGACAGGGAATAGCAATCAGCCCCAGCATTTT
CASSPRKTGNSNQPQHF
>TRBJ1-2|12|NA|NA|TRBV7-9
TGTGCCAGCAGCCTGGACAGCTATGGCTACACCTTC
CASSLDSYGYTF
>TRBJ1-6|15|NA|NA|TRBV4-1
TGCGCCAGCAGCAAAGTGGGCGGGAAGAATTCACCCCTCCACTTT
CASSKVGGKNSPLHF
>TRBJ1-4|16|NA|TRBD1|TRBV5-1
TGCGCCAGCAGCGGCCGGGACAGCAGGAGTGGTGAAAAACTGTTTTTT
CASSGRDSRSGEKLFF